This TCR beta chain is drawn from a study of blood T cell repertoires in COVID-19. The repertoire was sequenced with immunoSEQ multiplex PCR; TCRdb's copy has only in-frame clones and lacks some. This sample has approximately 140,000 clones, with around nine tenths found just once. In terms of age and location, participants ranged from about 18 to 95 years and lived in about 25 US areas. Per germline, CDR1 LNHDA and CDR2 SQIVND (reference sequence). The CDR3 has 15 residues. The ends lost 7 bases at V and 6 bases at J; junction bases unmatched: 8. The source is a woman aged 45-60 years who had recovered from COVID-19. J is TRBJ1-5 and V is TRBV19, with 11 nucleotides matching TRBD1. The sequencing input was PBMCs or T cells enriched from blood (not recorded which). The CDR3 sequence: CASTPDRGRFQPQHF. The CDR3 DNA follows: TGTGCCAGTACCCCGGACAGGGGGCGATTTCAGCCCCAGCATTTT.